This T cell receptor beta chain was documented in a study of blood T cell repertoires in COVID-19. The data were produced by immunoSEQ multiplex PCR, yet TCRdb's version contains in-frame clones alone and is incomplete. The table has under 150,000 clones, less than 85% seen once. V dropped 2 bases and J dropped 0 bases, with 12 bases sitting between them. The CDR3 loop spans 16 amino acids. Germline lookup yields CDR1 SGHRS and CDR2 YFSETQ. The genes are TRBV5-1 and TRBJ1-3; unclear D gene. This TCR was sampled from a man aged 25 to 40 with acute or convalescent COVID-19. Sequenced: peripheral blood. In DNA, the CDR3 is TGCGCCAGCAGCTTCGATTTGACAAGCTCTGGAAACACCATATATTTT. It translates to CASSFDLTSSGNTIYF.